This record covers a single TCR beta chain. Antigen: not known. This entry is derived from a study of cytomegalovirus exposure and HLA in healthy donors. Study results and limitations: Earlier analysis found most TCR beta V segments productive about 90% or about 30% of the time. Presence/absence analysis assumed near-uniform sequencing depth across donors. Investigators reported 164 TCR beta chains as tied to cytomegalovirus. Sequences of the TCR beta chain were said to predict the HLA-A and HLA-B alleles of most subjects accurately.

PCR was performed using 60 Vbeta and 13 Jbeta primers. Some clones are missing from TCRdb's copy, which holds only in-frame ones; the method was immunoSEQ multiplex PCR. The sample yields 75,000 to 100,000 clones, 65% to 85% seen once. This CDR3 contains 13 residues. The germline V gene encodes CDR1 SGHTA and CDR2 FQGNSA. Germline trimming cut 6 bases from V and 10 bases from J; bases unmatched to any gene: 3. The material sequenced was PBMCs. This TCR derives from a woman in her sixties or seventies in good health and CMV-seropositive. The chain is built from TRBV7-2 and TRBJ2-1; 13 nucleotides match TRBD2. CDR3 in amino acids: CASRRTSGREQFF. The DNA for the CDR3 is TGTGCCAGCAGGCGGACTAGCGGGAGAGAGCAGTTCTTC. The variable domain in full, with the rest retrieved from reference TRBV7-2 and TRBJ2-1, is GAGVSQSPSNKVTEKGKDVELRCDPISGHTALYWYRQSLGQGLEFLIYFQGNSAPDKSGLPSDRFSAERTGGSVSTLTIQRTQQEDSAVYLCASRRTSGREQFFGPGTRLTVL.